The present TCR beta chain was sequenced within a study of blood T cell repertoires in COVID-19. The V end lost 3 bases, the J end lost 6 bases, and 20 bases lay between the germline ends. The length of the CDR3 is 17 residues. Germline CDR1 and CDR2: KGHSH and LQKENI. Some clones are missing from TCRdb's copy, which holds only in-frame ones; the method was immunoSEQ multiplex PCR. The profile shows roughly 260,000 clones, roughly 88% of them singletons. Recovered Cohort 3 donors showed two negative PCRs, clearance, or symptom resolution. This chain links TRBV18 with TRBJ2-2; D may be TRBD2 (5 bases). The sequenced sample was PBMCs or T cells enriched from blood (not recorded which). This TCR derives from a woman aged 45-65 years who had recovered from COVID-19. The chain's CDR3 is CASSPVTSARVSGELFF. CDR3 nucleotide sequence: TGTGCCAGCTCACCCGTGACAAGTGCGCGGGTGTCCGGGGAGCTGTTTTTT.